The 25 T cell receptor beta chains in this list originate from one sample, sequenced in a study of blood T cell repertoires in COVID-19. Clones were sequenced by immunoSEQ multiplex PCR, and TCRdb holds only the in-frame ones, with some missing. The sample lists about 15,000 clones, about 80% occurring once. Source material: peripheral blood. Every receptor here comes from a man in his 70s with acute or convalescent COVID-19.

This chain links TRBV4-3 with TRBJ1-3, with 8 nucleotides matching TRBD1. After removal of 3 bases from V and 0 bases from J, the junction contained 1 base not matched to a gene. CDR3 length: 15 residues. The germline CDR1 and CDR2 sequences are LGHNA and YSLEER. CDR3 residues: CASSQDRVSGNTIYF. The CDR3 nucleotides read TGCGCCAGCAGCCAGGACAGGGTCTCTGGAAACACCATATATTTT.

The CDR3 is CSAQNTGELFF. The CDR3 DNA sequence: TGCAGTGCTCAAAACACCGGGGAGCTGTTTTTT. The chain uses TRBV20-1 and TRBJ2-2; unclear D gene. Per germline, CDR1 DFQATT and CDR2 SNEGSKA (reference sequence). The CDR3 is 11 amino acids. V was shortened by 5 bases and J by 2 bases, with 3 bases between the two germline ends.

The J gene is TRBJ2-7, the V gene TRBV27; 8 nucleotides match TRBD1. The CDR3 has 17 residues. In germline, CDR1 is MNHEY, CDR2 SMNVEV (reference sequence). V lost 4 bases to trimming and J lost 0 bases; unmatched junction nucleotides: 11. The CDR3 coding sequence is TGTGCCAGCAGTTCACTCTATGGGGGGACAGGCTCCTACGAGCAGTACTTC. Translated, it gives CASSSLYGGTGSYEQYF.

This chain links TRBV18 with TRBJ1-1, with 9 bases fitting TRBD1. Per the germline V gene, CDR1 is KGHSH and CDR2 is LQKENI. This CDR3 has 15 amino acids. Trimming at V came to 4 bases and at J to 0 bases, leaving 3 bases not matched to a gene. The CDR3 loop reads CASSQGQGMNTEAFF. CDR3 bases: TGTGCCAGCTCACAGGGACAGGGCATGAACACTGAAGCTTTCTTT. Based on the CDR3 plus reference TRBV18 and TRBJ1-1, the full variable domain is NAGVMQNPRHLVRRRGQEARLRCSPMKGHSHVYWYRQLPEEGLKFMVYLQKENIIDESGMPKERFSAEFPKEGPSILRIQQVVRGDSAAYFCASSQGQGMNTEAFFGQGTRLTVV.

The chain combines TRBV18 with TRBJ2-5; TRBD1 agrees at 7 bases. The V and J ends lost 4 bases and 1 base, in that order; junction bases with no gene match: 3. Per germline, CDR1 KGHSH and CDR2 LQKENI. This CDR3 contains 14 residues. The CDR3 nucleotides are TGTGCCAGCTCACTTGGGACAGCCCAAGAGACCCAGTACTTC. As protein: CASSLGTAQETQYF.

The rearrangement uses TRBV5-6 and TRBJ1-2; unclear D gene. Deletions cut 2 bases from V and 2 bases from J, with 13 bases between. Germline CDR1 SGHDT, CDR2 YYEEEE. The CDR3 spans 15 residues. Written as DNA, the CDR3 is TGTGCCAGCAGCTTCCAAACAGCCATCAACTATGGCTACACCTTC. Protein sequence: CASSFQTAINYGYTF.

The chain employs TRBV7-2 and TRBJ2-2, with a possible D match to TRBD2 (6 bases). The V gene's germline CDR1 is SGHTA and CDR2 FQGNSA. This CDR3 comprises 13 residues. V gave up 8 bases and J gave up 0 bases, with 7 bases separating them. CDR3 sequence: CASGGPNTGELFF. In DNA, the CDR3 is TGTGCCAGCGGAGGGCCGAACACCGGGGAGCTGTTTTTT.

The chain joins TRBV6-5 to TRBJ2-5; 8 positions match TRBD1. CDR3 length: 15 amino acids. V was pared by 4 bases and J by 4 bases, with 8 bases of the junction left unmatched. The germline V gene has CDR1 MNHEY and CDR2 SVGAGI. As DNA, the CDR3 is TGTGCCAGCAGTTCTCACTCAGACAGGGGAGAGACCCAGTACTTC. Its translation: CASSSHSDRGETQYF.

The V gene is TRBV12-3 or TRBV12-4, the J gene TRBJ1-5; the match to TRBD1 covers 7 bases. With V trimmed by 8 bases and J by 6 bases, 7 bases remained unmatched. The CDR3 sequence is 13 residues long. The CDR3 DNA is TGTGCCAGCCTCGCAGGGGGACGTCAGCCCCAGCATTTT. Translating it yields CASLAGGRQPQHF.

V usage is TRBV15 and J usage is TRBJ1-3; a weak D match, TRBD1 (6 bases). This CDR3 has 15 residues. Trimming removed 0 bases at V and 4 bases at J, with 10 bases between. Per the germline V gene, CDR1 is LNHNV and CDR2 is YYDKDF (reference sequence). This CDR3 reads CATSRDRQVGNTIYF. CDR3 DNA sequence: TGTGCCACCAGCAGAGATCGACAGGTCGGAAACACCATATATTTT.

The V gene is TRBV1, the J gene TRBJ2-5; TRBD2, the table's D call, was not compared with the DNA. TRBV1 is shown as a pseudogene. The CDR3 runs 15 residues. The CDR3 here is CTSSQDWDYQETQYF. CDR3 sequence (DNA): TGCACCAGCAGCCAAGATTGGGACTACCAAGAGACCCAGTACTTC.

The CDR3 DNA follows: TGTGCCAGCAGCTTGCCTAGGGAGACCTACGAGCAGTACTTC. Its protein is CASSLPRETYEQYF. V is TRBV7-9 and J is TRBJ2-7, with D possibly being TRBD2 (5 bases). Germline lookup yields CDR1 SEHNR and CDR2 FQNEAQ (reference sequence). The CDR3 runs to 14 residues. The ends were cut back, 3 bases at V and 2 bases at J, with 11 bases in the middle.

The chain has TRBV6-2 or TRBV6-3 and TRBJ2-7; 12 nucleotides align to TRBD2. V lost 4 bases to trimming and J lost 4 bases; unmatched junction nucleotides: 8. Looked up from germline, CDR1 is MNHEY and CDR2 is SVGEGT. CDR3 length: 16 residues. CDR3 loop: CASSWDRTSGTYEQYF. The CDR3 DNA reads as TGTGCCAGCAGTTGGGACCGGACTAGCGGGACTTACGAGCAGTACTTC.

V is TRBV29-1 and J is TRBJ2-3; D gene uncertain. Germline V lookup: CDR1 SQVTM, CDR2 ANQGSEA. The V end lost 7 bases, the J end lost 3 bases, and 11 bases lay between the germline ends. This CDR3 comprises 12 residues. CDR3 loop: CSGGILTDTQYF. CDR3 bases: TGCAGCGGGGGAATACTAACAGATACGCAGTATTTT.

The rearrangement links TRBV7-2 to TRBJ1-2, with D possibly being TRBD1 (6 bases). Trimming removed 2 bases at V and 3 bases at J, with 13 bases between. Germline V gives CDR1 SGHTA, CDR2 FQGNSA. CDR3 length: 15 residues. The CDR3 reads CASSLREGTYYGYTF. The CDR3 nucleotides read TGTGCCAGCAGCTTAAGGGAGGGGACATACTATGGCTACACCTTC.

The rearrangement uses TRBV12-3 or TRBV12-4 and TRBJ2-1; D is perhaps TRBD2 (6 bases). Trimming stripped 5 bases from V and 7 bases from J, with 12 bases between. The CDR3 consists of 13 residues. CDR3 in DNA: TGTGCCAGCAGTATTGGACTAACTAATGAGCAGTTCTTC. Translating gives CASSIGLTNEQFF.

The V call is TRBV7-2, the J call TRBJ2-2, with a tentative D call TRBD2 (5 bases). CDR1 SGHTA and CDR2 FQGNSA come from the germline V gene. The V gene lost 3 bases and the J gene lost 3 bases, with 11 bases spanning the gap. The CDR3 runs 15 residues. CDR3 nucleotide sequence: TGTGCCAGCAGCTTCAAAGGGAGAGACACCGGGGAGCTGTTTTTT. Its translation is CASSFKGRDTGELFF.

This chain uses TRBV7-2 with TRBJ1-2; D not resolved. Between the trimmed V and J ends, which lost 3 bases and 4 bases, there was a span of 9 bases. Germline loops: CDR1 SGHTA, CDR2 FQGNSA. The CDR3 is 13 amino acids. CDR3 coding DNA: TGTGCCAGCAGCTTCTCCAGCGCCTATGGCTACACCTTC. It yields the protein CASSFSSAYGYTF.

The V and J genes are TRBV5-1 and TRBJ1-1; D not certain. The CDR3 has 11 amino acids. V was pared by 4 bases and J by 2 bases, with 3 bases between. Germline-derived CDR1 and CDR2 are SGHRS and YFSETQ. This CDR3 reads CASSLNTEAFF. As DNA, the CDR3 is TGCGCCAGCAGCCTTAACACTGAAGCTTTCTTT.

This CDR3 reads CASSVDDMNTEAFF. The CDR3 DNA reads as TGTGCCAGCAGCGTAGATGACATGAACACTGAAGCTTTCTTT. The chain uses TRBV9 and TRBJ1-1, with D uncertain. V lost 0 bases and J 0 bases, leaving 6 bases between the germline ends. The CDR3 consists of 14 residues. Germline CDR1 is SGDLS and CDR2 is YYNGEE.

V gene TRBV13 combines with J gene TRBJ2-1; 9 positions agree with TRBD1. The CDR3 extends over 15 amino acids. Trimming cost V 6 bases and J 3 bases; bases outside gene matches: 6. Germline V lookup: CDR1 PRHDT, CDR2 FYEKMQ (reference sequence). The CDR3 DNA sequence: TGTGCCAGCAGTCCGGACAGGGGAAACTACAATGAGCAGTTCTTC. Its translation: CASSPDRGNYNEQFF.

The J gene is TRBJ2-3, the V gene TRBV5-1, with 9 bases aligning to TRBD1. Germline-derived CDR1 and CDR2 are SGHRS and YFSETQ. There are 14 residues in the CDR3. J gave up 4 bases and V 0 bases, and 0 bases lay outside the gene matches. This CDR3 reads CASSLGQGADTQYF. CDR3 coding DNA: TGCGCCAGCAGCTTGGGACAGGGGGCAGATACGCAGTATTTT.

The chain recombines TRBV5-4 with TRBJ2-7, with D possibly TRBD2 on 5 matching bases. The V end was cut by 4 bases, the J end by 3 bases, with 11 bases between. In germline, CDR1 is SGHNT, CDR2 YYREEE (reference sequence). There are 13 residues in the CDR3. The chain's CDR3 is CASSIEGLYEQYF. CDR3 DNA sequence: TGTGCCAGCAGCATCGAGGGCCTCTACGAGCAGTACTTC.

This chain connects TRBV11-2 to TRBJ2-5; TRBD2 agrees at 10 bases. The CDR3 extends over 15 amino acids. Trimming took 4 bases from V and 1 from J; bases not matched to a gene: 3. Germline CDR1 is SGHAT and CDR2 is FQNNGV. The CDR3 region has the DNA TGTGCCAGCAGCTGGACTAGCGGAGGCCAAGAGACCCAGTACTTC. The encoded protein is CASSWTSGGQETQYF.

The chain carries TRBV7-9 and TRBJ1-2; 8 nucleotides align to TRBD1. The germline gives CDR1 SEHNR, CDR2 FQNEAQ (reference sequence). Trimming cost V 5 bases and J 5 bases; bases outside gene matches: 7. The CDR3 runs 14 residues. CDR3 sequence reads: CASSRGQAGYGYTF. The CDR3 bases are TGTGCCAGCAGCAGGGGACAGGCTGGGTATGGCTACACCTTC.